This T cell receptor (beta chain) was documented in a study of cytomegalovirus exposure and HLA in healthy donors. CDR1 is SGDLS, CDR2 YYNGEE, per germline. V dropped 5 bases and J dropped 0; count of bases not matched to a gene: 5. The CDR3 runs 16 residues. PCR was performed using 60 Vbeta and 13 Jbeta primers. Clones were read by immunoSEQ multiplex PCR, and TCRdb kept only the in-frame ones, dropping some. Counted here are roughly 72,000 clones, 60% to 85% occurring once; the ten biggest clones make up around 21%. Source material: PBMCs. The source of this sequence is a woman aged 40 to 50 in good health and CMV-seropositive. The rearrangement links TRBV9 to TRBJ2-2; 9 nucleotides line up with TRBD1. This chain's CDR3 is CASSQGQGANTGELFF. Here the CDR3 DNA reads TGTGCCAGCAGTCAGGGACAGGGAGCGAACACCGGGGAGCTGTTTTTT.